This T cell receptor beta chain was recovered during a study of T cell responses to AZD1222 COVID-19 vaccine. Study conclusions and caveats: CD4 TCRs associated with vaccination spanned spike, dominating at 160-218 and 743-854. Sampling captured repertoires only after the peak T cell response. Of the AZD1222 recipients, only 5 to 7 were seropositive at baseline. Donors in the cohort were predominantly white British and more often female, and clonal diversity was possibly underestimated.

Germline CDR1 LGHNA, CDR2 YNFKEQ. The ends lost 3 bases at V and 4 bases at J; junction bases unmatched: 9. The length of the CDR3 is 16 residues. For this clone: Its antigen is as yet unknown.

Generated by immunoSEQ multiplex PCR, the TCRdb table keeps only in-frame clones and is missing some. Found here are about 160,000 clones, approximately 90% of them singletons; the top ten hold around 0.99%. V usage is TRBV4-2 and J usage is TRBJ2-1; 7 bases align to TRBD2. The sequences come from peripheral blood, collected 28 days after the second AZD1222 dose. This sequence originates from an adult who received the AZD1222 COVID-19 vaccine. The CDR3 loop is CASSHIGGSGYNEQFF. The CDR3 nucleotides are TGTGCCAGCAGCCACATCGGGGGGAGCGGTTACAATGAGCAGTTCTTC.